These 12 T cell receptor beta chains were all obtained from the same sample, sequenced in a study of cytomegalovirus exposure and HLA in healthy donors. PCR involved 60 Vbeta and 13 Jbeta primers. The assay was immunoSEQ multiplex PCR, and TCRdb's table has in-frame clones only and misses some. The sample comprises about 130,000 clones, around 73% of which are singletons, and about 3% rests with the top ten. The specimen was PBMCs. Receptors were obtained from a human donor in good health.

J is TRBJ2-7 and V is TRBV27, with D maybe TRBD1 (6 bases). The CDR3 extends over 14 amino acids. V was cut by 6 bases and J by 3 bases, with 15 bases left in between. Germline-derived CDR1 and CDR2 are MNHEY and SMNVEV (reference sequence). Here the CDR3 reads CASRSTGANYEQYF. The CDR3 DNA reads as TGTGCCAGCAGATCGACAGGCGCTAACTACGAGCAGTACTTC.

CDR3 region: CASSAGLNNEQFF. The DNA of the CDR3 is TGCGCCAGCAGCGCCGGACTAAACAATGAGCAGTTCTTC. The chain has TRBV5-1 and TRBJ2-1; D might be TRBD2 (6 bases). CDR3 length: 13 amino acids. Germline values: CDR1 SGHRS, CDR2 YFSETQ. V lost 4 bases and J lost 5, with 10 bases in between. Based on the CDR3 plus reference TRBV5-1 and TRBJ2-1, the full variable domain is KAGVTQTPRYLIKTRGQQVTLSCSPISGHRSVSWYQQTPGQGLQFLFEYFSETQRNKGNFPGRFSGRQFSNSRSEMNVSTLELGDSALYLCASSAGLNNEQFFGPGTRLTVL.

This clone turned up a few times. The V and J genes are TRBV5-5 and TRBJ1-4; TRBD1 matches at 7 bases. The CDR3 is 15 residues long. Germline CDR1 SGHKS, CDR2 YYEKEE (reference sequence). The junction had 13 bases not matched to a gene; V was cut back by 4 bases and J by 10 bases. The CDR3 loop reads CASSAGQVIRGKLFF. For the CDR3, the DNA is TGTGCCAGCAGCGCCGGACAGGTCATTCGTGGAAAACTGTTTTTT.

The genes are TRBV9 and TRBJ1-5; 8 bases map to TRBD1. The CDR3 length is 15 residues. V dropped 0 bases and J dropped 9; count of bases not matched to a gene: 8. Germline V CDR1 and CDR2: SGDLS, YYNGEE. As DNA, the CDR3 is TGTGCCAGCAGCGTAGGGTCAGGGGGCTCAGGGCCCCAGCATTTT. This sequence encodes CASSVGSGGSGPQHF. The full variable domain, with the rest looked up from reference TRBV9 and TRBJ1-5, is DSGVTQTPKHLITATGQRVTLRCSPRSGDLSVYWYQQSLDQGLQFLIQYYNGEERAKGNILERFSAQQFPDLHSELNLSSLELGDSALYFCASSVGSGGSGPQHFGDGTRLSIL.

Only a few counts were recorded for this clone. The genes are TRBV5-4 and TRBJ2-1; 8 bases line up with TRBD2. The V and J ends lost 4 bases and 7 bases, in that order; junction bases with no gene match: 19. This CDR3 spans 18 amino acids. Germline-derived CDR1 and CDR2 are SGHNT and YYREEE (reference sequence). In DNA form, the CDR3 reads TGTGCCAGCAGCCCCGCGGGGAGGAGCGGGAGTCGCCTAAATGAGCAGTTCTTC. Translated, it gives CASSPAGRSGSRLNEQFF.

The chain is built from TRBV28 and TRBJ1-3; TRBD1 matches at 11 bases. CDR3 length: 17 residues. Looked up from germline, CDR1 is MDHEN and CDR2 is SYDVKM. Losses at the gene ends were 8 bases for V and 0 bases for J; bases not matched to a gene: 9. The CDR3 DNA is TGTGCCAGCTCAAATATGGGACAGGGGGTCTCTGGAAACACCATATATTTT. It specifies CASSNMGQGVSGNTIYF. Variable domain in full (rest from reference TRBV28 and TRBJ1-3): DVKVTQSSRYLVKRTGEKVFLECVQDMDHENMFWYRQDPGLGLRLIYFSYDVKMKEKGDIPEGYSVSREKKERFSLILESASTNQTSMYLCASSNMGQGVSGNTIYFGEGSWLTVV.

The V and J genes are TRBV7-3 and TRBJ1-3; D gene unclear. Germline CDR1 is SGHTA and CDR2 is FQGTGA. V was pared by 4 bases and J by 3 bases, with 13 bases between. This CDR3 comprises 15 residues. CDR3 region: CASSSARGYGNTIYF. The CDR3 DNA follows: TGTGCCAGCAGCTCCGCCCGGGGTTATGGAAACACCATATATTTT. Drawing the rest from reference TRBV7-3 and TRBJ1-3, the complete variable domain is GAGVSQTPSNKVTEKGKYVELRCDPISGHTALYWYRQSLGQGPEFLIYFQGTGAADDSGLPNDRFFAVRPEGSVSTLKIQRTERGDSAVYLCASSSARGYGNTIYFGEGSWLTVV.

Notes on this clone: This specimen includes other DNA sequences encoding the same CDR3. The rearrangement joins TRBV29-1 to TRBJ2-2, with TRBD1 as a possible D gene (5 bases). The V end was cut by 6 bases, the J end by 1 base, with 9 bases between. The CDR3 totals 13 residues. Germline CDR1 is SQVTM and CDR2 is ANQGSEA. The CDR3 DNA reads as TGCAGCGTCGATACAGGGAACACCGGGGAGCTGTTTTTT. Translation: CSVDTGNTGELFF.

This clone appeared once. The gene calls are TRBV7-2 and TRBJ2-5; D may be TRBD1 (5 bases). Germline V gene sequence: CDR1 SGHTA, CDR2 FQGNSA. The CDR3 loop spans 12 amino acids. The V and J ends lost 5 bases and 7 bases respectively, with 11 bases between them. CDR3 region: CASSPQVGTQYF. The DNA of the CDR3 is TGTGCCAGCAGCCCACAGGTGGGGACCCAGTACTTC.

The rearrangement joins TRBV30 to TRBJ1-2; 7 bases fit TRBD1. The germline gives CDR1 GTSNPN, CDR2 SVGIG (reference sequence). V lost 8 bases to trimming and J lost 4 bases; unmatched junction nucleotides: 7. The CDR3 length is 12 residues. CDR3 region: CAEAGTAYGYTF. As DNA, the CDR3 is TGTGCCGAAGCTGGGACAGCCTATGGCTACACCTTC.

This clone was seen more than once but under ten times. This chain links TRBV5-4 with TRBJ2-3; D gene ambiguous. The CDR3 runs to 14 residues. Germline V gene data show CDR1 as SGHNT and CDR2 as YYREEE (reference sequence). The V end lost 0 bases, the J end lost 5 bases, and 10 bases lay between the germline ends. The CDR3 sequence: CASSLGSPVDTQYF. The CDR3 DNA sequence: TGTGCCAGCAGCTTGGGTTCCCCGGTAGATACGCAGTATTTT.

The chain employs TRBV5-1 and TRBJ1-3; D gene ambiguous. This CDR3 is built from 15 residues. CDR1 and CDR2 (germline): SGHRS, YFSETQ. Between the trimmed V and J ends, which lost 4 bases and 3 bases, there was a span of 14 bases. The CDR3 region is CASSPTGSGGNTIYF. CDR3 DNA: TGCGCCAGCAGCCCGACGGGTTCGGGTGGAAACACCATATATTTT. The full variable domain, with the rest looked up from reference TRBV5-1 and TRBJ1-3, is KAGVTQTPRYLIKTRGQQVTLSCSPISGHRSVSWYQQTPGQGLQFLFEYFSETQRNKGNFPGRFSGRQFSNSRSEMNVSTLELGDSALYLCASSPTGSGGNTIYFGEGSWLTVV.